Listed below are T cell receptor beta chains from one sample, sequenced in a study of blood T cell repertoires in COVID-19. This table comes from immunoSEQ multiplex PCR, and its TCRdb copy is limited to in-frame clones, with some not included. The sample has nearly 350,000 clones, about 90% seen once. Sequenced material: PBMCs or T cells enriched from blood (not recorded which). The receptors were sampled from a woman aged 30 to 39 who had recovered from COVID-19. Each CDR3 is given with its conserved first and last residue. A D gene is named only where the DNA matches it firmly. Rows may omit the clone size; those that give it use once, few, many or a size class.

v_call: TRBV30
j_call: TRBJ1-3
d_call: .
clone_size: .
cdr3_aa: CAWDAIEKPLSGNTIYF
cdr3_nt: TGTGCCTGGGACGCGATCGAGAAACCTCTATCTGGAAACACCATATATTTT

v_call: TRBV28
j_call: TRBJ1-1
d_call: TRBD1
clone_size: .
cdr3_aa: CASSRGQGARFTEAFF
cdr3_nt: TGTGCCAGCAGCCGAGGACAGGGGGCGAGGTTCACTGAAGCTTTCTTT

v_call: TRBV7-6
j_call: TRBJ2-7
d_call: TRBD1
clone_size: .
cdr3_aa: CASSLARDRSSSYEQYF
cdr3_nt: TGTGCCAGCAGCTTAGCGCGGGACAGGTCTAGCTCCTACGAGCAGTACTTC

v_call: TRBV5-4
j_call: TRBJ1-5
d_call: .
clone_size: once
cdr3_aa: CASSLVYRGYQPQHF
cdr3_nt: TGTGCCAGCAGCTTGGTTTACCGGGGGTATCAGCCCCAGCATTTT

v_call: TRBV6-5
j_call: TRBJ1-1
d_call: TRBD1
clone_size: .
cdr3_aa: CASAPQGARNTEAFF
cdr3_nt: TGTGCCAGCGCTCCTCAGGGGGCGCGAAACACTGAAGCTTTCTTT

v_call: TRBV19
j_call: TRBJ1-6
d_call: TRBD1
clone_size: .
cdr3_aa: CASRDRGERYNSPLHF
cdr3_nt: TGTGCCAGTAGGGACAGGGGGGAGCGGTATAATTCACCCCTCCACTTT

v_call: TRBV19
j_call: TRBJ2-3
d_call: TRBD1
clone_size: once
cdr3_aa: CASRGQGADTQYF
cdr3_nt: TGTGCCAGTAGGGGACAGGGGGCGGATACGCAGTATTTT

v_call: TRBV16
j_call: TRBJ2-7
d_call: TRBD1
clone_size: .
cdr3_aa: CASSRQGAYEQYF
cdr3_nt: TGTGCCAGCAGCCGACAGGGGGCGTACGAGCAGTACTTC

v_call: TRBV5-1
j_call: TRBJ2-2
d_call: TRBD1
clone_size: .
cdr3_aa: CASRTGTGGTGELFF
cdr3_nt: TGCGCCAGCAGAACCGGGACAGGGGGCACCGGGGAGCTGTTTTTT

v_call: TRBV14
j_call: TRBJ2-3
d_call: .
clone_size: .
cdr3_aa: CASSPLGDTYDTQYF
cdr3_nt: TGTGCCAGCAGCCCTCTCGGAGATACATACGATACGCAGTATTTT

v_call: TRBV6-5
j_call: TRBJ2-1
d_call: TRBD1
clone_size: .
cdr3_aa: CASSYSGTEFYNEQFF
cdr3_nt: TGTGCCAGCAGTTACTCCGGGACAGAGTTCTACAATGAGCAGTTCTTC

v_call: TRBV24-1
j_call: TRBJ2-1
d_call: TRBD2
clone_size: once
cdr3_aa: CATSGIVAGDYNEQFF
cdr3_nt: TGTGCCACCAGTGGCATTGTAGCGGGGGACTACAATGAGCAGTTCTTC

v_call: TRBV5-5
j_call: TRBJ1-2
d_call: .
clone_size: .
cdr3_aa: CASSLQATTGSYGYTF
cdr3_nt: TGTGCCAGCAGCTTACAAGCTACCACAGGTTCCTATGGCTACACCTTC

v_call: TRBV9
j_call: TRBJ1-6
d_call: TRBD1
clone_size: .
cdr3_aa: CASSVVGTGSSPLHF
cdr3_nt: TGTGCCAGCAGCGTAGTGGGGACAGGGAGTTCACCCCTCCACTTT

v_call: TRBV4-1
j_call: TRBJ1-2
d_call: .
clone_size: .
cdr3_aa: CASSHASGGRIYGYTF
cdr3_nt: TGCGCCAGCAGCCATGCCTCGGGGGGAAGGATCTATGGCTACACCTTC

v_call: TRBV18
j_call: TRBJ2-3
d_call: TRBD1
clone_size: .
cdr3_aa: CASSPGQGSTDTQYF
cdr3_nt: TGTGCCAGCTCACCCGGACAGGGGAGCACAGATACGCAGTATTTT

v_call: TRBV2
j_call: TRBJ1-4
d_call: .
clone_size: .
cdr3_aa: CASRAKGATNEKLFF
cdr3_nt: TGTGCCAGCAGGGCTAAGGGAGCCACTAATGAAAAACTGTTTTTT

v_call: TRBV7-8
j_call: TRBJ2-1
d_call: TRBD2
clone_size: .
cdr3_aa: CASSRTRNEQFF
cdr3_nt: TGTGCCAGCAGCCGGACTAGGAATGAGCAGTTCTTC

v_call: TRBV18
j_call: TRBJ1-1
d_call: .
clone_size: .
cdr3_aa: CASSHLDTEAFF
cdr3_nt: TGTGCCAGCTCACACTTGGACACTGAAGCTTTCTTT

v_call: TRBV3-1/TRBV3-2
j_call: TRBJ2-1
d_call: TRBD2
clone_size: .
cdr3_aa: CASSQEKSGGFHYNEQFF
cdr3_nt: TGTGCCAGCAGCCAAGAGAAAAGCGGGGGCTTTCACTACAATGAGCAGTTCTTC

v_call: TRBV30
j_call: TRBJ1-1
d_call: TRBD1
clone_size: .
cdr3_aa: CAWARQGMNTEAFF
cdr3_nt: TGTGCCTGGGCTAGACAGGGCATGAACACTGAAGCTTTCTTT

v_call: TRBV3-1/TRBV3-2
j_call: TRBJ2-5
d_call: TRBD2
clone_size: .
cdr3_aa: CASSQGLAGGGRETQYF
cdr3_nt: TGTGCCAGCAGCCAAGGACTAGCGGGGGGAGGTCGGGAGACCCAGTACTTC

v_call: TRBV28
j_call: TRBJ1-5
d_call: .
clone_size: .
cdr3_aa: CASSFSGGINQPQHF
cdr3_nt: TGTGCCAGCAGTTTTTCGGGGGGGATCAATCAGCCCCAGCATTTT

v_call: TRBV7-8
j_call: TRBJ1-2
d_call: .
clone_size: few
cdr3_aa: CASTRVRGLLGYGYTF
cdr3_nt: TGTGCCAGCACCAGAGTAAGGGGCCTCCTTGGCTATGGCTACACCTTC

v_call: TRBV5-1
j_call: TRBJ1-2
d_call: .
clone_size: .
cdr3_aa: CASSLRSLLDGYTF
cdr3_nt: TGCGCCAGCAGCTTGCGAAGTCTTCTAGATGGCTACACCTTC

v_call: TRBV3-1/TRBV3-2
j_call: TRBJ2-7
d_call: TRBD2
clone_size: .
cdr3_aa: CASSQGTRPSYEQYF
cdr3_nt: TGTGCCAGCAGCCAGGGGACTAGGCCGTCCTACGAGCAGTACTTC

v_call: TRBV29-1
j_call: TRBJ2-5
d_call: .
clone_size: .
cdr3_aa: CSAGQFQETQYF
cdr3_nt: TGCAGCGCAGGACAATTTCAAGAGACCCAGTACTTC

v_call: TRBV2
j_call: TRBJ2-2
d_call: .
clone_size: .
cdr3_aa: CASSWTDTNTGELFF
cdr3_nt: TGTGCCAGCAGCTGGACGGACACGAACACCGGGGAGCTGTTTTTT

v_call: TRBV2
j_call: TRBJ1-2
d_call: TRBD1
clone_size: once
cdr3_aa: CASSVGQGAEGYTF
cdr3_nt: TGTGCCAGCAGTGTGGGACAGGGGGCGGAAGGCTACACCTTC

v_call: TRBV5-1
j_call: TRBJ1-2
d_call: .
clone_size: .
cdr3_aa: CASSLDRSYGYTF
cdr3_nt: TGCGCCAGCAGCTTGGATCGGAGCTATGGCTACACCTTC

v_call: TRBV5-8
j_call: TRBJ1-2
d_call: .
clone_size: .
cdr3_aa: CASSLTTGAAYYGYTF
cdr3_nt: TGTGCCAGCAGTCTGACAACAGGAGCCGCCTACTATGGCTACACCTTC

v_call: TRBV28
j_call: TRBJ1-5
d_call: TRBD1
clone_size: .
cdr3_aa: CASSFQGARQPQHF
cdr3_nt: TGTGCCAGCAGTTTCCAGGGGGCAAGGCAGCCCCAGCATTTT

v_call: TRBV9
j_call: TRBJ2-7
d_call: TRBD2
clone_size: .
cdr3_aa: CASSPSGGSPSYEQYF
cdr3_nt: TGTGCCAGCAGCCCGAGCGGGGGGTCCCCCTCCTACGAGCAGTACTTC

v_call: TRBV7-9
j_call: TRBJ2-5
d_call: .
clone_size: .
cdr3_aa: CASSLEGTLHRGETQYF
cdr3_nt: TGTGCCAGCAGCTTAGAGGGGACTCTCCATCGTGGGGAGACCCAGTACTTC

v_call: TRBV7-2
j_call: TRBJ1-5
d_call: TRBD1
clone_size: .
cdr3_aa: CASSLVGQGFNQPQHF
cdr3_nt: TGTGCCAGCAGCTTAGTGGGACAGGGCTTCAATCAGCCCCAGCATTTT

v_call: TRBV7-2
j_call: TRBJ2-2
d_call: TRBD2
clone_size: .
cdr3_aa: CASSVSGGPPGELFF
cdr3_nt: TGTGCCAGCAGCGTTAGCGGGGGGCCCCCCGGGGAGCTGTTTTTT

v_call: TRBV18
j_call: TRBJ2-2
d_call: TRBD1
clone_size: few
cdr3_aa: CASSPLRQGANTGELFF
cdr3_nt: TGTGCCAGCTCACCCCTTCGACAGGGGGCTAACACCGGGGAGCTGTTTTTT

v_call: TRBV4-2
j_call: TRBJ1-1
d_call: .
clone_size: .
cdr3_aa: CASSRRSGDVTEAFF
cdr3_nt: TGTGCCAGCAGCCGTAGATCAGGGGATGTCACTGAAGCTTTCTTT

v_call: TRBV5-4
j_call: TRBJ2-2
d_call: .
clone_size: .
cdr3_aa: CASSHGPGSVRELFF
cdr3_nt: TGTGCCAGCAGCCACGGTCCGGGGTCCGTACGGGAGCTGTTTTTT

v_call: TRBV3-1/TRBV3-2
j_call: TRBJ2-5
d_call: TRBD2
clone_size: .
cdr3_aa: CASSPGGAGETQYF
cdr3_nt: TGTGCCAGCAGCCCCGGGGGGGCGGGAGAGACCCAGTACTTC